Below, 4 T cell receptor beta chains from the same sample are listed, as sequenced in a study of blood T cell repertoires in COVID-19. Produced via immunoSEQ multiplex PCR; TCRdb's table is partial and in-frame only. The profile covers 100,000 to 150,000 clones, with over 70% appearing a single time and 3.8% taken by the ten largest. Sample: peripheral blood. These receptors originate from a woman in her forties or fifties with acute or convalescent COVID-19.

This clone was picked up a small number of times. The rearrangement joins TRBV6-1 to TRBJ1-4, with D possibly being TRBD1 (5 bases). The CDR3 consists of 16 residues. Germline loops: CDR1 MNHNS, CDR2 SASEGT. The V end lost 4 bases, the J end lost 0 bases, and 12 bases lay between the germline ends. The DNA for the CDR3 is TGTGCCAGCAGTGTGGACACGTTTGCAACTAATGAAAAACTGTTTTTT. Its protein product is CASSVDTFATNEKLFF.

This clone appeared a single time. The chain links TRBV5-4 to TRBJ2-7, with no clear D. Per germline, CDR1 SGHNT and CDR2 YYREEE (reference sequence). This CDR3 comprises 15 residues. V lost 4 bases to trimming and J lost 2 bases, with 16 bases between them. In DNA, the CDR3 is TGTGCCAGCAGCCTGTCAGCGACCGGAGCCTACGAGCAGTACTTC. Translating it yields CASSLSATGAYEQYF.

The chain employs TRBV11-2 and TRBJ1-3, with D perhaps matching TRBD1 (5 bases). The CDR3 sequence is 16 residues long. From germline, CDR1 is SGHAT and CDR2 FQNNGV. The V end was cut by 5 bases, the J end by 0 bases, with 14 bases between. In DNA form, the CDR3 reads TGTGCCAGCAGCCGGCTCACAGGACGCTCTGGAAACACCATATATTTT. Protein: CASSRLTGRSGNTIYF. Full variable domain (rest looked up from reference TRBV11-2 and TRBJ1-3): EAGVAQSPRYKIIEKRQSVAFWCNPISGHATLYWYQQILGQGPKLLIQFQNNGVVDDSQLPKDRFSAERLKGVDSTLKIQPAKLEDSAVYLCASSRLTGRSGNTIYFGEGSWLTVV.

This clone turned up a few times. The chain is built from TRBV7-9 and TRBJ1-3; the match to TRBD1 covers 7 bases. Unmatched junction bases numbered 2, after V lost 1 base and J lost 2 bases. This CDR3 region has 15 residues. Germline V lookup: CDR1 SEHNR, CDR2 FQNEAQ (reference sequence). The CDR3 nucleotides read TGTGCCAGCAGCTTAGAAGGGACAGCTGGAAACACCATATATTTT. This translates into CASSLEGTAGNTIYF.